Below are 22 T cell receptor beta chains sequenced from a single sample in a study of cytomegalovirus exposure and HLA in healthy donors (TCRdb year 2017). Libraries were constructed by the immunoSEQ multiplex PCR assay. The multiplex PCR relied on a mix of 60 forward primers for TCR Vbeta segments and 13 reverse primers for TCR Jbeta segments. TCRdb retrieved this table from immuneACCESS and kept in-frame rearrangements only. Not all clones are present; in checked studies, unresolved V genes account for under half, and no reason is known for the remainder. Here the sample has 99,000 or so clones; less than 80% occur a single time. Jointly, the top ten make up around 1.3% of the sample. The sample was PBMCs. All receptors come from a man younger than 40 in good health and CMV-seronegative.

The rearrangement uses TRBV5-4 and TRBJ2-3, with TRBD2 matching 12 bases. The germline V gene has CDR1 SGHNT and CDR2 YYREEE (reference sequence). Trimming at V came to 3 bases and at J to 1 base, leaving 6 bases not matched to a gene. This CDR3 has 17 amino acids. CDR3 amino acids: CASSSSSGGGRTDTQYF. The CDR3 DNA follows: TGTGCCAGCAGCTCCTCTAGCGGGGGGGGACGCACAGATACGCAGTATTTT.

The chain employs TRBV9 and TRBJ2-1; a possible D gene is TRBD1 (7 bases). CDR3 size: 15 residues. Trimming stripped 4 bases from V and 1 base from J, with 12 bases between. Germline loops: CDR1 SGDLS, CDR2 YYNGEE. The DNA of the CDR3 is TGTGCCAGCAGCCCGCGGGACAGATCCTACAATGAGCAGTTCTTC. Residues: CASSPRDRSYNEQFF.

This chain links TRBV18 with TRBJ2-7; the D is unclear. Between the trimmed V and J ends, which lost 3 bases and 11 bases, there was a span of 17 bases. Germline V gives CDR1 KGHSH, CDR2 LQKENI. The length of the CDR3 is 13 residues. CDR3 coding DNA: TGTGCCAGCTCACCGGCACTTAACAGAGCTAAGTACTTC. Protein sequence: CASSPALNRAKYF.

The chain couples TRBV5-1 to TRBJ1-1, with 8 bases identical to TRBD1. There are 16 residues in the CDR3. Per germline, CDR1 SGHRS and CDR2 YFSETQ. V gave up 2 bases and J gave up 5 bases; unmatched junction bases: 11. The CDR3 is CASSLLDRVGKTEAFF. The CDR3 coding sequence is TGCGCCAGCAGCTTATTGGACAGGGTGGGTAAAACTGAAGCTTTCTTT.

The CDR3 sequence: CASSYFAEQNSPLHF. CDR3 nucleotide sequence: TGTGCCAGCAGTTACTTTGCAGAACAGAATTCACCCCTCCACTTT. The V gene is TRBV6-6, the J gene TRBJ1-6; D remains unclear. Germline CDR1 and CDR2: MNHNY and SVGAGI (reference sequence). The CDR3 loop spans 15 amino acids. V lost 1 base and J 7 bases, leaving 11 bases between the germline ends.

V is TRBV5-6 and J is TRBJ2-7; D unresolved. V gave up 2 bases and J gave up 5 bases, with 14 bases separating them. Looked up from germline, CDR1 is SGHDT and CDR2 is YYEEEE. This CDR3 region has 14 residues. The CDR3 loop is CASSFFGHMDEQYF. The CDR3 DNA sequence: TGTGCCAGCAGCTTTTTTGGGCATATGGACGAGCAGTACTTC.

V and J are TRBV15 and TRBJ2-7, with a tentative D call TRBD2 (6 bases). Trimming removed 0 bases from V and 6 bases from J, with 15 bases in between. The germline V gene has CDR1 LNHNV and CDR2 YYDKDF (reference sequence). The CDR3 consists of 15 residues. CDR3 DNA sequence: TGTGCCACCAGCAGAGATTGGGCGGGATCTCCCGAGCAGTACTTC. Its translation is CATSRDWAGSPEQYF.

The chain couples TRBV9 to TRBJ2-7, with unresolved D. Germline assignment: CDR1 SGDLS and CDR2 YYNGEE. This CDR3 has 14 residues. V was shortened by 0 bases and J by 0 bases, with 7 bases between the two germline ends. The CDR3 DNA is TGTGCCAGCAGCGTAGTTGGCAACTCCTACGAGCAGTACTTC. Translated: CASSVVGNSYEQYF.

The V gene is TRBV5-6, the J gene TRBJ2-1; D not resolved. CDR3 length: 14 residues. Germline loops: CDR1 SGHDT, CDR2 YYEEEE. V dropped 0 bases and J dropped 5 bases, with 9 bases sitting between them. The CDR3 sequence: CASSLGSGDNEQFF. The DNA for the CDR3 is TGTGCCAGCAGCTTGGGGTCGGGTGACAATGAGCAGTTCTTC.

This chain connects TRBV5-6 to TRBJ1-4; a possible D gene is TRBD1 (6 bases). CDR1 and CDR2 (germline): SGHDT, YYEEEE. V shed 2 bases and J shed 7 bases, with 15 bases lying between them. The CDR3 is 15 amino acids. The chain's CDR3 is CASSFLGAGSEKLFF. The CDR3 region has the DNA TGTGCCAGCAGCTTCTTGGGGGCGGGTAGTGAAAAACTGTTTTTT. Combining the CDR3 with reference TRBV5-6 and TRBJ1-4 gives the whole variable domain DAGVTQSPTHLIKTRGQQVTLRCSPKSGHDTVSWYQQALGQGPQFIFQYYEEEERQRGNFPDRFSGHQFPNYSSELNVNALLLGDSALYLCASSFLGAGSEKLFFGSGTQLSVL.

The chain recombines TRBV6-5 with TRBJ2-1, with 12 bases that match TRBD1. The germline V gene encodes CDR1 MNHEY and CDR2 SVGAGI. V lost 5 bases to trimming and J lost 9 bases; unmatched junction nucleotides: 8. The length of the CDR3 is 15 residues. CDR3 amino acids: CASSLPGQGASEQFF. CDR3 nucleotide sequence: TGTGCCAGCAGTCTGCCGGGACAGGGGGCGAGTGAGCAGTTCTTC.

This clone occurred once. The chain recombines TRBV6-6 with TRBJ2-7, with TRBD1 identical over 7 bases. This CDR3 has 16 residues. The trim removed 10 bases at V and 5 bases at J, leaving 20 bases unmatched. Germline CDR1 MNHNY, CDR2 SVGAGI (reference sequence). CDR3 amino acids: CATRPLVDRPRDEQYF. The CDR3 nucleotides are TGTGCCACCCGGCCGCTTGTGGACAGGCCCCGGGACGAGCAGTACTTC.

In this sample, this clone turned up a few times. This chain links TRBV7-7 with TRBJ2-1; no firm D call. Per germline, CDR1 SSHAT and CDR2 FNYEAQ (reference sequence). The CDR3 is made up of 13 amino acids. Trimming left V 1 base short and J 6 bases short, with 7 bases between. Written as DNA, the CDR3 is TGTGCCAGCAGCTTAGACTATCTCAATGAGCAGTTCTTC. This encodes CASSLDYLNEQFF. Full variable domain (missing parts from reference TRBV7-7 and TRBJ2-1): GAGVSQSPRYKVTKRGQDVTLRCDPISSHATLYWYQQALGQGPEFLTYFNYEAQPDKSGLPSDRFSAERPEGSISTLTIQRTEQRDSAMYRCASSLDYLNEQFFGPGTRLTVL.

This rearrangement joins TRBV5-5 to TRBJ1-1; D is uncertain. V was clipped by 7 bases and J by 0 bases, with 13 bases between them. The CDR3 runs to 14 residues. Per the germline V gene, CDR1 is SGHKS and CDR2 is YYEKEE (reference sequence). The CDR3 DNA is TGTGCCAGCGACGTGCAGGATATGAACACTGAAGCTTTCTTT. The encoded protein is CASDVQDMNTEAFF.

The gene calls are TRBV6-6 and TRBJ2-5; 10 bases agree with TRBD1. The CDR3 runs 16 residues. Per germline, CDR1 MNHNY and CDR2 SVGAGI (reference sequence). V lost 7 bases to trimming and J lost 1 base; unmatched junction nucleotides: 9. The CDR3 sequence is CASNYGWDRGQETQYF. The DNA for the CDR3 is TGTGCCAGCAACTACGGCTGGGACAGGGGCCAAGAGACCCAGTACTTC.

The chain employs TRBV15 and TRBJ2-5; TRBD2 matches at 8 bases. Unmatched junction bases numbered 5, after V lost 0 bases and J lost 5 bases. The CDR3 sequence is 15 residues long. CDR1 LNHNV and CDR2 YYDKDF come from the germline V gene (reference sequence). The CDR3 DNA is TGTGCCACCAGCAGAGATCAAGCGGGAGACGAGACCCAGTACTTC. Protein sequence: CATSRDQAGDETQYF.

The chain carries TRBV4-3 and TRBJ2-5; D is possibly TRBD1 (5 bases). V lost 3 bases and J lost 3, with 17 bases in between. The CDR3 has 16 residues. CDR1 is LGHNA, CDR2 YSLEER, per germline. In DNA, the CDR3 is TGCGCCAGCAGCCACTCCTCAGACAGACGCAAAGAGACCCAGTACTTC. This gives the protein CASSHSSDRRKETQYF.

The rearrangement uses TRBV4-3 and TRBJ2-6; D not resolved. V shed 0 bases and J shed 9 bases, with 12 bases lying between them. The CDR3 sequence is 15 residues long. In germline, CDR1 is LGHNA, CDR2 YSLEER. The CDR3 region has the DNA TGCGCCAGCAGCCAAGATGGTTCTATTAGCAACGTCCTGACTTTC. Amino acid sequence: CASSQDGSISNVLTF.

CDR3 in DNA: TGCAGTGCTTACCACCTAGCCACCCAGTACTTC. This gives the protein CSAYHLATQYF. The V call is TRBV20-1, the J call TRBJ2-5; D might be TRBD2 (5 bases). V lost 5 bases to trimming and J lost 8 bases, with 12 bases between them. This CDR3 has 11 residues. Germline CDR1 and CDR2: DFQATT and SNEGSKA (reference sequence).

The chain combines TRBV7-9 with TRBJ2-7, with 10 bases aligning to TRBD2. Germline assignment: CDR1 SEHNR and CDR2 FQNEAQ (reference sequence). Trimming took 5 bases from V and 2 from J; bases not matched to a gene: 12. The CDR3 runs to 17 residues. The chain's CDR3 is CASSVLPGLAPTYEQYF. CDR3 coding DNA: TGTGCCAGCAGCGTACTCCCGGGACTAGCGCCTACCTACGAGCAGTACTTC.

The sample holds a few counts of this clone. J is TRBJ2-4 and V is TRBV19, with a tentative D call TRBD1 (6 bases). V was clipped by 6 bases and J by 2 bases, with 17 bases between them. This CDR3 spans 16 amino acids. CDR1 and CDR2 (germline): LNHDA, SQIVND (reference sequence). The DNA for the CDR3 is TGTGCCAGTAGCGGTACAGGGCGTGTATCCAAAAACATTCAGTACTTC. Amino acids: CASSGTGRVSKNIQYF.

This chain uses TRBV7-2 with TRBJ1-1; 7 nucleotides line up with TRBD1. V shed 1 base, J shed 3 bases, and the junction held 5 bases outside the gene matches. The germline V gene has CDR1 SGHTA and CDR2 FQGNSA. The CDR3 is 15 amino acids. This chain's CDR3 is CASSLDRGVDTEAFF. The DNA of the CDR3 is TGTGCCAGCAGCTTAGACAGGGGCGTGGACACTGAAGCTTTCTTT. Filled out from reference TRBV7-2 and TRBJ1-1, the complete variable domain reads GAGVSQSPSNKVTEKGKDVELRCDPISGHTALYWYRQSLGQGLEFLIYFQGNSAPDKSGLPSDRFSAERTGGSVSTLTIQRTQQEDSAVYLCASSLDRGVDTEAFFGQGTRLTVV.